This T cell receptor (beta chain) was retrieved from a study of blood T cells in healthy people across ages. General observations from the study: Unsorted PBMC material precluded a definitive naive versus antigen-experienced comparison.

CDR1 and CDR2 from the germline V gene are SGHTA and FQGNSA. V lost 0 bases and J lost 2, with 14 bases in between. CDR3 length equals 16 residues. Note on this clonotype: What it binds is not known.

Primers used in a second PCR of roughly 7 to 11 cycles were a sample-barcoded 5' primer and a J-beta primer mix. MiXCR, run by TCRdb on the 5' RACE reads, gives a single entry per CDR3 protein. The top ten clones hold approximately 40% of a sample with 700,000 to 850,000 distinct CDR3 sequences, about 55% of them seen once. The sequenced sample consisted of blood. This sequence originates from an elderly man in good health. The V and J genes are TRBV7-2 and TRBJ2-7; the D gene is possibly TRBD2 (6 bases). CDR3 DNA: TGTGCCAGCAGCTTAGCCAGGAGCGGGCCAGCCTACGAGCAGTACTTC. Its translation: CASSLARSGPAYEQYF. The full variable domain, in which reference TRBV7-2 and TRBJ2-7 provide the parts outside the CDR3, is GAGVSQSPSNKVTEKGKDVELRCDPISGHTALYWYRQSLGQGLEFLIYFQGNSAPDKSGLPSDRFSAERTGGSVSTLTIQRTQQEDSAVYLCASSLARSGPAYEQYFGPGTRLTVT.